This T cell receptor beta chain was recovered during a study of T cell responses to AZD1222 COVID-19 vaccine. Findings and limits, study-wide: Baseline seropositives among AZD1222 recipients totaled only 5 or 6. In all cases, repertoires were sampled only after the peak T cell response. The donors showed a predominance of white British ancestry and of females, with possible underestimation of clonal diversity. Spike as a whole was targeted by vaccine-associated CD4 TCRs, dominant at 160-218 and 743-854.

Germline-derived CDR1 and CDR2 are MRHNA and SNTAGT. The CDR3 consists of 12 residues. This table comes from immunoSEQ multiplex PCR, and its TCRdb copy is limited to in-frame clones, with some not included. Counted here are about 140,000 clones, 80% to 95% occurring once; the ten biggest clones make up under 4.5%. Remarks on this clone: Its antigen is unidentified. The junction does not match germline at one end; this may be a read error.

The sample consisted of peripheral blood, taken 28 days after the second AZD1222 dose. The source of this sequence is an adult who received the AZD1222 COVID-19 vaccine. The chain recombines TRBV6-4 with TRBJ2-1; D is perhaps TRBD2 (6 bases). The DNA of the CDR3 is TGTGCCAGCAGTGACTCGAGCGGGCCAAAGATCTTC. Translating it yields CASSDSSGPKIF.